This TCR beta chain was sequenced for a study of OX40 agonist ivuxolimab in advanced cancers. Trimming removed 5 bases from V and 7 bases from J; junction bases left unmatched: 9. The germline V gene has CDR1 MRHNA and CDR2 SNTAGT. The CDR3 extends over 15 amino acids. TCRdb's table, derived via immunoSEQ multiplex PCR, lists solely in-frame clones and lacks some. This table has 60,000 to 85,000 clones, around 80% appearing once. This sample comprised CD4+ or CD8+ T cells sorted from blood, obtained in a trial of the OX40 agonist ivuxolimab. The sequence was obtained from an adult with an advanced solid tumor such as melanoma, head and neck, liver or kidney cancer. The rearrangement links TRBV6-4 to TRBJ2-1, with 9 bases that match TRBD2. The CDR3 loop reads CASSPIAGDVNEQFF. The CDR3 DNA reads as TGTGCCAGCAGTCCAATAGCGGGGGATGTGAATGAGCAGTTCTTC.